These 5 T cell receptor beta chains originate from one sample sequenced in a study of blood T cell repertoires in COVID-19. Measured with immunoSEQ multiplex PCR; TCRdb has only the in-frame clones, and not every one. This repertoire shows tens of thousands of clones, 81% found once; its top ten account for 26%. Sequences were obtained from peripheral blood. These receptors all come from a woman of 80 years or more with COVID-19, enrolled during active disease.

The rearrangement joins TRBV18 to TRBJ1-1; 10 bases are shared with TRBD1. V lost 8 bases to trimming and J lost 6 bases; unmatched junction nucleotides: 9. CDR1 and CDR2 from the germline V gene are KGHSH and LQKENI. The CDR3 contains 14 residues. CDR3 protein: CASTAGQGLAEAFF. CDR3 DNA: TGTGCCAGCACCGCGGGACAGGGGCTTGCTGAAGCTTTCTTT. Full variable domain (rest looked up from reference TRBV18 and TRBJ1-1): NAGVMQNPRHLVRRRGQEARLRCSPMKGHSHVYWYRQLPEEGLKFMVYLQKENIIDESGMPKERFSAEFPKEGPSILRIQQVVRGDSAAYFCASTAGQGLAEAFFGQGTRLTVV.

The V call is TRBV7-2, the J call TRBJ2-6, with TRBD1 identical over 9 bases. Germline V CDR1 and CDR2: SGHTA, FQGNSA. This CDR3 region has 16 residues. J gave up 4 bases and V 3 bases, and 4 bases lay outside the gene matches. The CDR3 region is CASSFWTGAGANVLTF. The CDR3 nucleotides are TGTGCCAGCAGCTTCTGGACAGGGGCCGGGGCCAACGTCCTGACTTTC.

The chain carries TRBV6-5 and TRBJ2-1; possibly TRBD2 for D (6 bases). There are 14 residues in the CDR3. Germline V gene lookup returns CDR1 MNHEY and CDR2 SVGAGI. Trimming shortened V by 6 bases and J by 9 bases, and 18 bases separated the two germline ends. The CDR3 reads CASRNNQAGTEQFF. The CDR3 bases are TGTGCCAGCAGAAACAACCAAGCGGGTACTGAGCAGTTCTTC.

This clone was observed a single time. The rearrangement uses TRBV3-1 (or the pseudogene TRBV3-2) and TRBJ2-5; 7 bases fit TRBD2. From germline, CDR1 is LGHDT and CDR2 YNNKEL (reference sequence). The V segment lost 9 bases and the J segment 5 bases; nucleotides outside the gene matches: 12. This CDR3 is 14 amino acids long. CDR3 nucleotide sequence: TGTGCCAGTCCCCGAGGCGGGAGCTCCGAGACCCAGTACTTC. It specifies CASPRGGSSETQYF.

The V and J genes are TRBV5-8 and TRBJ2-5; TRBD1 matches 7 bases. V lost 0 bases and J lost 4; bases outside the gene matches: 6. From germline, CDR1 is SGHTS and CDR2 YDEGEE. The CDR3 loop spans 15 amino acids. CDR3 sequence: CASSLGATGVETQYF. CDR3 nucleotides: TGTGCCAGCAGCTTGGGTGCAACAGGGGTAGAGACCCAGTACTTC.